This TCR beta chain was profiled in a study of blood T cell repertoires in COVID-19 (dated by TCRdb to the early 2020s). With respect to the entire study: Samples covering the acute and convalescent phases of COVID-19 were provided by collaborators in the United States, Italy and Spain. The prospective study material was composed of cDNA or gDNA derived from T cells, B-cell-depleted T cells, or PBMCs. Subjects who had been exposed to COVID-19, were actively infected with it, or had recovered from it provided the deeply sampled blood TCRbeta repertoires that made up the dataset. The repertoires were made available in a free public database intended to serve as a resource for research on the immune response to SARS-CoV-2. The samples were drawn from two sources: the first 160 participants of the ongoing ImmuneRACE study, and fewer than 1,500 subjects contributed by 6 global collaborators. A de-identified subject ID, COVID-19 status, age in years and sex were almost always included in the sample metadata. Where available, HLA class I and class II types were obtained from metadata supplied by the sample provider rather than from assay-based typing. Beyond this particular receptor, the publication reports: The amount of clinical and demographic metadata varied by source and participant and was provided uncurated.

About this clone itself: It lacks a known antigen. No quality values exist for individual bases; no much larger clone is one base distant.

Compared with germline, V lacks 3 bases and J lacks 4 bases; bases without a gene match: 2. From a lookup of the germline V gene, CDR1 and CDR2 are MNHNS and SASEGT. Spanning cysteine to phenylalanine, the CDR3 consists of 14 amino acids. The DNA shown is the 42-base CDR3, in frame from base 1. Whole blood was collected in K2EDTA tubes by collaborating institutions according to the institutions' own protocols. For TCRbeta analysis, collaborator samples were shipped as frozen whole blood, as isolated PBMCs, or as DNA extracted from either sample type. TCRbeta CDR3 regions were amplified from genomic DNA by means of the immunoSEQ Assay, a bias-controlled multiplex PCR. The paper's data handling went like this. The number of nucleated cells in each sample was estimated from the amplification of reference gene primers within the assay. Sequence reads were collapsed and filtered to measure the absolute abundance of every unique TCRbeta CDR3 rearrangement. For each sample, productive Simpson clonality was calculated as the square root of Simpson's diversity index across productive rearrangements. What TCRdb holds here is the immuneACCESS table cut down to in-frame rearrangements. Part of the clones is not present; checked against another copy, under half of the missing clones reflect an unresolved V gene, and the others are unexplained. That table furnishes V, J and clone size, whereas the DNA furnished D and trimming. Here the sample has under 200,000 clones; over 75% occur a single time. The ten largest clonotypes hold nearly 2.5% of the sample.

The material sequenced was peripheral blood. The receptor was isolated from a man in his forties with active or convalescent COVID-19. Recombination joined TRBV6-1 with TRBJ2-3; TRBD2 matches 9 bases in the middle. The nucleotides are TGTGCCAGCAGTGAGCGGGGGGGCCCAGATACGCAGTATTTT. Protein translation: CASSERGGPDTQYF.